This entry lists 24 T cell receptor beta chains sequenced from one sample in a study of blood T cells in healthy people across ages (dated by TCRdb to between 2015 and 2017). Preparation of the library involved 5' RACE. Sequenced using an Illumina HiSeq 2500. The second PCR ran for roughly 7 to 12 cycles and used a J-beta primer mix along with a sample-barcoded 5' primer. TCRdb itself trimmed the public reads at Q25 with fastp, ran MiXCR and retained productive beta chains. Each record represents a unique CDR3 protein, reported with the most common genes and DNA among its rows. In all, the sample holds approximately 760,000 distinct CDR3 sequences, and about 25% of those were seen once. 9.4% of the sample rests with the top ten. Another study also made use of these data, one on T cells of mothers and their children.

The sample consisted of blood. Source of these receptors: a boy younger than 18 in good health.

This clonotype came up a few times. This chain uses TRBV12-3 or TRBV12-4 with TRBJ2-1; 16 nucleotides agree with TRBD2. V shed 7 bases and J 6 bases; nucleotides not matched to a gene: 9. The CDR3 has 17 residues. The CDR3 loop is CASKGLAGGPVFNEQFF. The CDR3 region has the DNA TGTGCCAGCAAGGGACTAGCGGGAGGGCCGGTTTTCAATGAGCAGTTCTTC.

This clonotype was observed a few times. V gene TRBV6-6 combines with J gene TRBJ1-5; D is undetermined. This CDR3 has 16 amino acids. Trimming removed 0 bases at V and 6 bases at J, with 15 bases between. Looked up from germline, CDR1 is MNHNY and CDR2 is SVGAGI (reference sequence). This CDR3 reads CASSYSPGEEGQPQHF. In nucleotides, the CDR3 is TGTGCCAGCAGTTACTCGCCGGGTGAGGAAGGTCAGCCCCAGCATTTT.

This clonotype was seen a few times. The chain links TRBV5-1 to TRBJ1-4; D gene ambiguous. The V end lost 4 bases, the J end lost 3 bases, and 16 bases lay between the germline ends. The germline V gene encodes CDR1 SGHRS and CDR2 YFSETQ. CDR3 size: 16 residues. The chain's CDR3 is CASSTQGSGANEKLFF. CDR3 coding DNA: TGCGCCAGCAGCACCCAAGGTAGCGGGGCTAATGAAAAACTGTTTTTT.

This chain connects TRBV4-3 to TRBJ2-5, with TRBD1 matching 8 bases. Germline V gives CDR1 LGHNA, CDR2 YSLEER. With V trimmed by 4 bases and J by 5 bases, 9 bases remained unmatched. CDR3 length equals 15 residues. CDR3 protein: CASSPNDRGRETQYF. The CDR3 bases are TGCGCCAGCAGCCCGAACGACAGGGGTAGGGAGACCCAGTACTTC.

This clonotype showed up many times. The gene calls are TRBV14 and TRBJ2-5; the match to TRBD2 covers 11 bases. CDR3 length: 15 residues. V shed 0 bases, J shed 4 bases, and the junction held 1 base outside the gene matches. Germline loops: CDR1 SGHDN, CDR2 FVKESK. The DNA of the CDR3 is TGTGCCAGCAGCCAAGATAGCGGGAGGGCAGAGACCCAGTACTTC. Its translation is CASSQDSGRAETQYF.

The rearrangement uses TRBV29-1 and TRBJ2-1; the D gene is possibly TRBD1 (6 bases). Near its end, the DNA agrees better with TRBJ2-5, so the J call may be wrong. The CDR3 totals 12 residues. Germline CDR1 reads SQVTM; CDR2 reads ANQGSEA. CDR3 sequence reads: CSTEGQQETQYF. CDR3 in DNA: TGCAGCACCGAGGGACAACAAGAGACCCAGTACTTC.

The sample holds many counts of this clonotype. The chain recombines TRBV29-1 with TRBJ2-5, with D perhaps assigned TRBD1 or TRBD2 (5 bases each). With 0 bases removed from V and 1 base from J, the gap between germline ends came to 21 bases. CDR1 is SQVTM and CDR2 is ANQGSEA in the germline V gene. The CDR3 runs to 18 residues. The chain's CDR3 is CSVEDGGTDTLPQETQYF. The CDR3, as DNA: TGCAGCGTTGAAGATGGGGGAACGGACACCCTCCCCCAAGAGACCCAGTACTTC.

A few counts support this clonotype. The CDR3 protein is CASSFLREDEQYF. As DNA, the CDR3 is TGTGCCAGCAGTTTTCTGCGGGAAGACGAGCAGTACTTC. The chain combines TRBV12-3 or TRBV12-4 with TRBJ2-7; TRBD2 is a possible D gene (6 bases). This CDR3 has 13 amino acids. Trimming stripped 3 bases from V and 5 bases from J, with 11 bases between.

This clonotype has a handful of counts. V is TRBV29-1 and J is TRBJ1-2; the D is unclear. Germline V gene lookup returns CDR1 SQVTM and CDR2 ANQGSEA. The CDR3 extends over 15 amino acids. V shed 3 bases and J shed 4 bases, with 18 bases lying between them. CDR3 in amino acids: CSVESDAAGPYGYTF. CDR3 nucleotide sequence: TGCAGCGTTGAGAGCGACGCCGCCGGACCCTATGGCTACACCTTC.

This clonotype showed up just once. The V call is TRBV29-1, the J call TRBJ1-2, with D tentatively TRBD1 (5 bases). In germline, CDR1 is SQVTM, CDR2 ANQGSEA. The CDR3 covers 12 residues. V lost 1 base, J lost 10 bases, and 13 bases lay in between. DNA of the CDR3: TGCAGCGTTGAAGCAGGGATTAACGACTACACCTTC. Its protein product is CSVEAGINDYTF. The full variable domain, completed using reference TRBV29-1 and TRBJ1-2, is SAVISQKPSRDICQRGTSLTIQCQVDSQVTMMFWYRQQPGQSLTLIATANQGSEATYESGFVIDKFPISRPNLTFSTLTVSNMSPEDSSIYLCSVEAGINDYTFGSGTRLTVV.

This clonotype was picked up a small number of times. A read error may produce the germline difference seen at one junction end. The V call is TRBV7-7, the J call TRBJ2-7; D is perhaps TRBD2 (6 bases). Per germline, CDR1 SSHAT and CDR2 FNYEAQ (reference sequence). The CDR3 extends over 15 amino acids. CDR3 loop: CASSLGTSHSYEQYF. The CDR3 DNA sequence: TGTGCTAGCAGCTTAGGGACTTCCCACTCCTACGAGCAGTACTTC.

This rearrangement joins TRBV4-2 to TRBJ2-5; the match to TRBD2 covers 10 bases. The J segment lost 5 bases and the V segment lost 1 base, leaving 10 bases of the junction unmatched. This CDR3 is built from 17 residues. Germline CDR1 reads LGHNA; CDR2 reads YNFKEQ. In DNA form, the CDR3 reads TGTGCCAGCAGCCAAGTCTCTTCTAGCGGGGGCCTGGAGACCCAGTACTTC. It encodes CASSQVSSSGGLETQYF.

This clonotype has only a few counts. The chain links TRBV12-3 or TRBV12-4 to TRBJ2-5; D may be TRBD1 or TRBD2 (6 bases each). TRBJ2-1 explains the end of the DNA better; the J call may be wrong. The CDR3 contains 15 residues. The CDR3 loop reads CASSLGTGLRGEQFF. CDR3 bases: TGTGCCAGCAGTTTAGGTACAGGGTTGCGGGGTGAGCAGTTCTTC.

The table lists this clonotype with a few counts. The chain recombines TRBV5-1 with TRBJ2-3, with 11 nucleotides matching TRBD2. The CDR3 totals 16 residues. With 4 bases clipped from V and 0 bases from J, the junction kept 4 bases outside the gene matches. Germline CDR1 is SGHRS and CDR2 is YFSETQ. The CDR3 protein is CASSKWTSGSTDTQYF. Here the CDR3 DNA reads TGCGCCAGCAGCAAGTGGACTAGCGGGAGCACAGATACGCAGTATTTT.

The chain recombines TRBV29-1 with TRBJ2-7; D is uncertain. CDR1 SQVTM and CDR2 ANQGSEA come from the germline V gene. V was shortened by 3 bases and J by 4 bases, with 16 bases between the two germline ends. This CDR3 region has 14 residues. The CDR3 DNA is TGCAGCGTTGAGGGGAACAACGGGCCTTACGAGCAGTACTTC. Translation gives CSVEGNNGPYEQYF.

A few counts support this clonotype. The rearrangement uses TRBV29-1 and TRBJ2-3; a weak D match, TRBD2 (7 bases). Germline CDR1 reads SQVTM; CDR2 reads ANQGSEA. This CDR3 is 12 amino acids long. The V end was cut by 8 bases, the J end by 5 bases, with 14 bases between. The DNA of the CDR3 is TGCAGCCAAACTAGGGGGGGAGATACGCAGTATTTT. This codes for CSQTRGGDTQYF.

The V and J genes are TRBV4-2 and TRBJ1-4; 8 bases map to TRBD1. The CDR3 is made up of 16 amino acids. Unmatched junction bases numbered 4, after V lost 0 bases and J lost 4 bases. Germline values: CDR1 LGHNA, CDR2 YNFKEQ. The CDR3 sequence is CASSQDPGQVNEKLFF. The CDR3 DNA is TGTGCCAGCAGCCAAGATCCGGGACAGGTTAATGAAAAACTGTTTTTT.

This chain connects TRBV28 to TRBJ2-7, with TRBD2 matching over 15 bases. The V segment lost 5 bases and the J segment 5 bases; nucleotides outside the gene matches: 10. CDR3 length equals 17 residues. Looked up from germline, CDR1 is MDHEN and CDR2 is SYDVKM. The CDR3 DNA reads TGTGCCAGCAGTCCGGGACAGGGACTAGCGGGAGGTCACGAGCAGTACTTC. Amino acids: CASSPGQGLAGGHEQYF.

Points on this clonotype: One junction end does not reproduce the germline sequence, and a read error may be involved. This chain joins TRBV6-2 or TRBV6-3 and TRBJ2-1; 8 bases map to TRBD1. CDR1 and CDR2 (germline): MNHEY, SVGEGT. This CDR3 comprises 12 residues. This chain's CDR3 is CASDRPGTGLSF. The CDR3 nucleotides are TGTGCCAGCGACCGACCTGGGACAGGTCTAAGCTTC.

This chain connects TRBV24-1 to TRBJ2-7; D might be TRBD1 or TRBD2, each matching 5 bases. Trimming stripped 1 base from V and 2 bases from J, with 11 bases between. The CDR3 is 15 amino acids. Germline V gene lookup returns CDR1 KGHDR and CDR2 SFDVKD. Here the CDR3 DNA reads TGTGCCACCAGTGATTTCCGGGACGGAACCTACGAGCAGTACTTC. Amino acid sequence: CATSDFRDGTYEQYF.

Ten or more counts support this clonotype. The V gene is TRBV29-1, the J gene TRBJ2-7; D unresolved. Trimming removed 3 bases from V and 1 base from J, with 10 bases in between. Per the germline V gene, CDR1 is SQVTM and CDR2 is ANQGSEA. The CDR3 runs 13 residues. CDR3 residues: CSVEPPGSYEQYF. The CDR3 nucleotides are TGCAGCGTTGAGCCCCCTGGTTCCTACGAGCAGTACTTC.

The chain employs TRBV27 and TRBJ2-5, with 8 bases matching TRBD2. The J call may not be correct, given that the DNA end is closer to TRBJ2-7. The CDR3 has 13 residues. Per germline, CDR1 MNHEY and CDR2 SMNVEV (reference sequence). For the CDR3, the DNA is TGTGCCAGCGGGGACGGGAGGGCCTACGAGCAGTACTTC. This encodes CASGDGRAYEQYF.

The rearrangement joins TRBV12-3 or TRBV12-4 to TRBJ2-1; the match to TRBD1 covers 7 bases. Judging by the DNA end, TRBJ2-7 fits better; the J call may be wrong. The length of the CDR3 is 14 residues. CDR3 sequence: CASSFLGQDYEQYF. CDR3 in DNA: TGTGCCAGCAGTTTTTTAGGACAGGACTACGAGCAGTACTTC.

V gene TRBV20-1 combines with J gene TRBJ1-1; TRBD1 is a possible D gene (6 bases). Per germline, CDR1 DFQATT and CDR2 SNEGSKA (reference sequence). The CDR3 covers 14 residues. The V and J ends lost 4 bases and 4 bases respectively, with 16 bases between them. This CDR3 reads CSATNRQVSTEAFF. For the CDR3, the DNA is TGCAGTGCTACAAACAGACAGGTTAGCACTGAAGCTTTCTTT.